Listed below are T cell receptor beta chains from one sample, sequenced in a study of Ad26.COV2.S vaccination and SARS-CoV-2 variants. The protocol was immunoSEQ multiplex PCR, while the TCRdb copy is restricted to in-frame clones and leaves out a portion. The sample holds roughly 350,000 clones, roughly 84% seen once. Sample: peripheral blood, taken in a trial of Ad26.COV2.S vaccine versus placebo. The receptors shown here come from a person between 18 and 65 years old who received the Ad26.COV2.S COVID-19 vaccine or a placebo. The conserved cysteine and the conserved F or W are not part of the CDR3 here.

TRBV3-1/TRBV3-2	TRBJ1-1	ASSLLSGPAEAF
TRBV18	TRBJ1-1	ASSPSGADTEAF
TRBV30	TRBJ1-4	AWGDRSNEKLF
TRBV11-2	TRBJ1-1	ASSLWTGMKMNTEAF
TRBV6-1	TRBJ2-3	ASSEALSVGLSTDTQY
TRBV2	TRBJ1-4	ASSAPVGTGPGANEKLF
TRBV5-4	TRBJ2-4	ASSPRLADSKNIQY
TRBV7-3	TRBJ1-5	ASNTGGPQH
TRBV5-6	TRBJ2-5	ASRDTSQYQETQY
TRBV6-1	TRBJ1-5	ASSDGGGQPQH
TRBV7-2	TRBJ2-1	ASTRQGEGVYNEQF
TRBV6-5	TRBJ2-1	ASAGRQVPNEQF
TRBV4-3	TRBJ1-2	ASSQDEADRGYT
TRBV30	TRBJ1-3	AWSPTAGNTIY
TRBV4-1	TRBJ1-1	ASSQVSGGWGNTEAF
TRBV7-9	TRBJ1-1	ASSLTSEATEAF
TRBV18	TRBJ1-1	ASSPTENTEAF
TRBV5-1	TRBJ1-2	ASSEGLAGNYGYT
TRBV5-6	TRBJ1-1	ASSLEYRGLDTEAF
TRBV5-1	TRBJ2-2	ASSWNTGELF
TRBV7-9	TRBJ2-5	ASSPRQGWTQY
TRBV6-1	TRBJ2-7	ASSELGQGHYEQY
TRBV11-2	TRBJ1-2	ASSLIPTTTSNYGYT
TRBV4-1	TRBJ2-3	ASSQVGGSRGMDTQY
TRBV5-1	TRBJ1-1	ASSLASGNTEAF
TRBV9	TRBJ1-1	ASSLDRGPAF
TRBV7-4	TRBJ2-3	ASSLAGQARGTDTQY
TRBV5-6	TRBJ1-1	ASSPDRSLYTEAF
TRBV18	TRBJ2-3	ASSPSGGAADTQY
TRBV19	TRBJ1-6	ASSILKGGGNSPLH
TRBV5-6	TRBJ2-7	ASSSIKRTNSYEQY
TRBV6-5	TRBJ1-5	ASNYGTDSH
TRBV19	TRBJ2-3	ASSDRTRLDTDTQY
TRBV5-1	TRBJ2-7	ASRSYRGLGEQY
TRBV5-6	TRBJ1-1	ASSSGRLTEAF
TRBV5-1	TRBJ1-4	ASSFEADEKLF
TRBV7-8	TRBJ2-5	ASSHRVEGQTQY
TRBV7-2	TRBJ1-2	ASSLNREGGYT
TRBV4-2	TRBJ2-3	ASSQDLGGALNTQY
TRBV30	TRBJ1-1	AWSQFDTEAF
TRBV6-1	TRBJ1-2	ASSERQGGYGYT
TRBV7-9	TRBJ1-3	ASSSKGTGSGNTIY
TRBV3-1/TRBV3-2	TRBJ2-7	ASSQGTGGWEQY
TRBV2	TRBJ2-7	ASSVGVAGVEQY
TRBV2	TRBJ1-1	ASGGAGWVSGTVNTEAF
TRBV5-6	TRBJ2-5	ASNWDRQETQY
TRBV6-5	TRBJ2-1	ASYEAGRYNEQF
TRBV30	TRBJ2-2	AWDTGATGELF